What follows are 5 T cell receptor beta chains derived from one specimen sequenced in a study of shared clonotypes between healthy human individuals (dated by TCRdb to about 2020). Library prep was done by the immunoSEQ multiplex PCR assay. Drawn from immuneACCESS, this table holds only the in-frame rearrangements with V and J called that TCRdb kept. Clones are partly lost; checked studies trace under half to an unresolved V gene and leave the rest unexplained. The sample table holds about 690,000 clones, of which roughly 91% were seen once. The top ten hold roughly 36% of the sample. Sequenced input: memory CD8+ T cells from PBMCs. The cell subset or site tag for this specimen amounts to: CD45RO+ cells pooled with CCR7-negative TemRA cells. Source of these receptors: a man aged 18 to 35 in good health. Some clones in this sample may be carry-over from other donors' samples.

The J gene is TRBJ1-5, the V gene TRBV6-5; 9 bases are a match to TRBD1. The germline gives CDR1 MNHEY, CDR2 SVGAGI. CDR3 length: 14 residues. After removal of 4 bases from V and 7 bases from J, the junction contained 5 bases not matched to a gene. CDR3 region: CASSWRTGDQPQHF. CDR3 DNA sequence: TGTGCCAGCAGTTGGAGGACAGGGGACCAGCCCCAGCATTTT.

The CDR3: CASSLGAEAFF. CDR3 bases: TGTGCCAGCAGTTTAGGTGCTGAAGCTTTCTTT. V gene TRBV27 combines with J gene TRBJ1-1; no definite D call. The CDR3 is made up of 11 amino acids. Looked up from germline, CDR1 is MNHEY and CDR2 is SMNVEV (reference sequence). Trimming shortened V by 2 bases and J by 6 bases, and 4 bases separated the two germline ends.

This chain joins TRBV11-1 and TRBJ2-5, with D perhaps matching TRBD1 (5 bases). The V gene lost 6 bases and the J gene lost 0 bases, with 14 bases spanning the gap. Germline values: CDR1 SGHAT, CDR2 FQDESV (reference sequence). The CDR3 is made up of 15 amino acids. The CDR3 DNA follows: TGTGCCAGCAGGAGGACACTCGGATACCAAGAGACCCAGTACTTC. Translation: CASRRTLGYQETQYF. Full variable domain (rest looked up from reference TRBV11-1 and TRBJ2-5): EAEVAQSPRYKITEKSQAVAFWCDPISGHATLYWYRQILGQGPELLVQFQDESVVDDSQLPKDRFSAERLKGVDSTLKIQPAELGDSAMYLCASRRTLGYQETQYFGPGTRLLVL.

This sequence joins TRBV9 and TRBJ2-7; TRBD1 aligns across 9 bases. Unmatched junction bases numbered 12, after V lost 0 bases and J lost 5 bases. Germline V gene data show CDR1 as SGDLS and CDR2 as YYNGEE. The length of the CDR3 is 17 residues. CDR3 sequence: CASSVGFYPGQGDEQYF. The DNA of the CDR3 is TGTGCCAGCAGCGTAGGCTTTTATCCGGGACAGGGAGACGAGCAGTACTTC.

The chain has TRBV28 and TRBJ1-4; tentatively, D is TRBD1 (5 bases). The CDR3 extends over 15 amino acids. Germline V lookup: CDR1 MDHEN, CDR2 SYDVKM. Trimming pared 5 bases from V and 5 bases from J, leaving 15 bases between. CDR3 in amino acids: CASSTIQELNEKLFF. The CDR3 DNA is TGTGCCAGCAGTACTATACAGGAGCTCAATGAAAAACTGTTTTTT.